These 26 T cell receptor beta chains were all obtained from the same sample, sequenced in a study of T cells in Graves' hyperthyroidism and ophthalmopathy. Using RNA transcripts as the source, TCR beta CDR3 regions were amplified. Researchers ran a first-round RT-PCR on the TCR CDR3 using the HTBI primer set. One entry per CDR3 protein, called by TCRdb with MiXCR from the multiplex PCR reads. The data show about 260,000 distinct CDR3 sequences, around 25% seen once. The specimen sequenced was blood. These receptors originate from a man in his forties or fifties with Graves' hyperthyroidism that later progressed to Graves' ophthalmopathy.

CDR3 sequence reads: CASSSRTGPPQHF. Written as DNA, the CDR3 is TGTGCCAGCAGCTCAAGGACAGGGCCGCCCCAGCATTTT. The chain combines TRBV6-2 or TRBV6-3 with TRBJ1-5, with 8 bases that match TRBD1. Germline V gene lookup returns CDR1 MNHEY and CDR2 SVGEGT. V was clipped by 6 bases and J by 9 bases; unmatched bases: 7. This CDR3 comprises 13 residues.

V and J are TRBV21-1 and TRBJ2-7; the table's D call, TRBD2, was not checked against the DNA. TRBV21-1 is an annotated pseudogene. This CDR3 has 19 residues. CDR3 amino acids: CASSTTPGPLAGTNYEQYF. As DNA, the CDR3 is TGTGCCAGCAGCACAACACCCGGGCCGCTAGCGGGAACCAACTACGAGCAGTACTTC.

This clonotype was recorded at least ten times. The chain has TRBV5-1 and TRBJ1-1; TRBD1 matches 7 bases. V gave up 2 bases and J gave up 4 bases; unmatched junction bases: 8. The CDR3 extends over 15 amino acids. Germline values: CDR1 SGHRS, CDR2 YFSETQ. CDR3 DNA sequence: TGCGCCAGCAGCTTAACCAGGACAGGAGGCACTGAAGCTTTCTTT. Protein: CASSLTRTGGTEAFF. The variable domain in full, with the rest retrieved from reference TRBV5-1 and TRBJ1-1, is KAGVTQTPRYLIKTRGQQVTLSCSPISGHRSVSWYQQTPGQGLQFLFEYFSETQRNKGNFPGRFSGRQFSNSRSEMNVSTLELGDSALYLCASSLTRTGGTEAFFGQGTRLTVV.

At least ten counts were recorded for this clonotype. The chain has TRBV24-1 and TRBJ1-1; no definite D call. Trimming stripped 7 bases from V and 1 base from J, with 6 bases between. The CDR3 runs to 12 residues. Per germline, CDR1 KGHDR and CDR2 SFDVKD. The CDR3 DNA reads as TGTGCCACCAGAGATACGAACACTGAAGCTTTCTTT. Its protein is CATRDTNTEAFF.

This clonotype was detected many times. The chain is built from TRBV30 and TRBJ2-5, with 10 positions matching TRBD2. J lost 4 bases, V lost 4 bases, and 3 bases had no gene match. This CDR3 contains 13 residues. Per the germline V gene, CDR1 is GTSNPN and CDR2 is SVGIG (reference sequence). CDR3 residues: CAWKLAGGETQYF. The CDR3 bases are TGTGCCTGGAAATTAGCGGGAGGAGAGACCCAGTACTTC.

The chain couples TRBV6-1 to TRBJ2-7, with no clear D. This CDR3 contains 13 residues. Looked up from germline, CDR1 is MNHNS and CDR2 is SASEGT. Trimming stripped 6 bases from V and 2 bases from J, with 11 bases between. CDR3 nucleotides: TGTGCCAGCAGGCGCGGACGGGCCTACGAGCAGTACTTC. It codes for CASRRGRAYEQYF.

This clonotype has at least ten counts. This chain links TRBV30 with TRBJ2-4; 7 nucleotides line up with TRBD1. The J segment lost 3 bases and the V segment lost 4 bases, leaving 3 bases of the junction unmatched. The germline V gene has CDR1 GTSNPN and CDR2 SVGIG (reference sequence). This CDR3 has 13 amino acids. The CDR3 sequence: CAWNRGSKNIQYF. The CDR3 DNA is TGTGCCTGGAACAGGGGAAGCAAAAACATTCAGTACTTC.

This clonotype appeared a few times. The gene calls are TRBV30 and TRBJ1-1, with D possibly being TRBD1 (6 bases). Germline assignment: CDR1 GTSNPN and CDR2 SVGIG (reference sequence). V was cut by 0 bases and J by 4 bases, with 9 bases left in between. This CDR3 has 13 residues. Here the CDR3 DNA reads TGTGCCTGGAGTGTACAACAGGGCACTGAAGCTTTCTTT. Encoded protein: CAWSVQQGTEAFF.

This clonotype was counted ten times or more. This chain joins TRBV11-1 and TRBJ2-2; 8 bases match TRBD1. The CDR3 totals 17 residues. CDR1 SGHAT and CDR2 FQDESV come from the germline V gene (reference sequence). With 6 bases clipped from V and 4 bases from J, the junction kept 13 bases outside the gene matches. The CDR3 DNA follows: TGTGCCAGCAGTTCGACACAGACAGGGGTTGGCACCGGGGAGCTGTTTTTT. Its protein is CASSSTQTGVGTGELFF.

This clonotype has at least ten counts. The chain is built from TRBV12-3 or TRBV12-4 and TRBJ2-7; TRBD2 might be the D (6 bases). Trimming removed 1 base at V and 7 bases at J, with 11 bases between. The length of the CDR3 is 13 residues. The CDR3 loop is CASSLGGRGEQYF. In nucleotides, the CDR3 is TGTGCCAGCAGTTTAGGCGGACGGGGGGAGCAGTACTTC.

The chain uses TRBV28 and TRBJ2-7, with 7 nucleotides matching TRBD1. This CDR3 comprises 15 residues. V gave up 3 bases and J gave up 2 bases; unmatched junction bases: 7. Per germline, CDR1 MDHEN and CDR2 SYDVKM. The CDR3 nucleotides are TGTGCCAGCAGTTTTACCGACAGGGAAACCTACGAGCAGTACTTC. Translating it yields CASSFTDRETYEQYF.

This clonotype showed up just a few times. V and J are TRBV5-1 and TRBJ1-5; no firm D call. Trimming took 0 bases from V and 7 from J, leaving 14 bases between them. Looked up from germline, CDR1 is SGHRS and CDR2 is YFSETQ. The CDR3 contains 15 residues. The CDR3 DNA reads TGCGCCAGCAGCTTGGGCGGTGCCCGAGGGCAGCCCCAGCATTTT. It yields the protein CASSLGGARGQPQHF.

The table lists this clonotype with many counts. The chain links TRBV10-2 to TRBJ2-7; 8 bases fit TRBD2. The CDR3 contains 15 residues. V lost 8 bases and J lost 2; bases outside the gene matches: 11. Germline-derived CDR1 and CDR2 are WSHSY and SAAADI. The CDR3 region has the DNA TGCGCCAGCGGGGGAGGTCCCGGGGGGGCCTACGAGCAGTACTTC. This translates into CASGGGPGGAYEQYF.

This clonotype was recorded many times. The J gene is TRBJ1-3, the V gene TRBV28; D perhaps matches TRBD1 (5 bases). The germline gives CDR1 MDHEN, CDR2 SYDVKM. The CDR3 runs 15 residues. V was pared by 3 bases and J by 1 base, with 10 bases between. CDR3 residues: CASSFQGISGNTIYF. The CDR3 DNA is TGTGCCAGCAGTTTTCAGGGTATATCTGGAAACACCATATATTTT.

This clonotype has at least ten counts. V gene TRBV5-1 combines with J gene TRBJ2-7; TRBD1 or TRBD2 may be the D gene (5 bases each). V lost 4 bases, J lost 1 base, and 15 bases lay in between. The CDR3 extends over 15 amino acids. CDR1 and CDR2 from the germline V gene are SGHRS and YFSETQ. The CDR3 DNA sequence: TGCGCCAGCAGCCCGGACGGGACGGATTCCTACGAGCAGTACTTC. It yields the protein CASSPDGTDSYEQYF.

The table lists this clonotype with many counts. This chain connects TRBV4-1 to TRBJ2-5; D ambiguous. This CDR3 region has 16 residues. Trimming cost V 3 bases and J 0 bases, with 14 bases left between them. CDR1 MGHRA and CDR2 YSYEKL come from the germline V gene. DNA for the CDR3: TGCGCCAGCAGCCAGGCTATGGGCTCGGACCAAGAGACCCAGTACTTC. Encoded protein: CASSQAMGSDQETQYF.

Many counts were recorded for this clonotype. This chain joins TRBV6-5 and TRBJ1-1; unclear D gene. The V gene's germline CDR1 is MNHEY and CDR2 SVGAGI. The V and J ends lost 2 bases and 11 bases respectively, with 6 bases between them. There are 10 residues in the CDR3. This CDR3 is CASSYPPAFF. In nucleotides, the CDR3 is TGTGCCAGCAGTTACCCCCCCGCTTTCTTT.

This clonotype occurred a few times. The V call is TRBV7-2, the J call TRBJ1-3; no definite D call. The CDR3 consists of 13 residues. Trimming shortened V by 5 bases and J by 5 bases, and 10 bases separated the two germline ends. Germline CDR1 reads SGHTA; CDR2 reads FQGNSA. This chain's CDR3 is CASSDQARNTIYF. CDR3 DNA: TGTGCCAGCAGCGACCAGGCGAGAAACACCATATATTTT. The full variable domain, its missing parts supplied by reference TRBV7-2 and TRBJ1-3, is GAGVSQSPSNKVTEKGKDVELRCDPISGHTALYWYRQSLGQGLEFLIYFQGNSAPDKSGLPSDRFSAERTGGSVSTLTIQRTQQEDSAVYLCASSDQARNTIYFGEGSWLTVV.

The V call is TRBV2, the J call TRBJ1-1; D gene uncertain. V lost 0 bases and J lost 10, with 9 bases in between. Germline lookup yields CDR1 SNHLY and CDR2 FYNNEI. The CDR3 has 12 residues. CDR3 DNA sequence: TGTGCCAGCAGTGAAGCGCCCGGGCGAGCTTTCTTT. This encodes CASSEAPGRAFF.

This clonotype was found many times. This chain uses TRBV19 with TRBJ2-7; unclear D gene. V was shortened by 4 bases and J by 0 bases, with 13 bases between the two germline ends. The CDR3 is 15 amino acids. Germline V CDR1 and CDR2: LNHDA, SQIVND (reference sequence). The CDR3 is CASSSPATNSYEQYF. The CDR3 DNA reads as TGTGCCAGTAGTAGCCCAGCTACCAACTCCTACGAGCAGTACTTC.

This clonotype was counted many times. This chain links TRBV5-1 with TRBJ2-7; D call uncertain. Germline V lookup: CDR1 SGHRS, CDR2 YFSETQ. The V and J ends lost 3 bases and 4 bases respectively, with 11 bases between them. This CDR3 region has 13 residues. CDR3 DNA sequence: TGCGCCAGCAGCTCCAGGACGGATTACGAGCAGTACTTC. This codes for CASSSRTDYEQYF.

Ten or more counts support this clonotype. V usage is TRBV11-2 and J usage is TRBJ1-1; D ambiguous. The CDR3 is 15 amino acids. Germline-derived CDR1 and CDR2 are SGHAT and FQNNGV. Trimming cost V 3 bases and J 6 bases, with 17 bases left between them. CDR3 sequence reads: CASSLRASRRAEAFF. The CDR3 nucleotides read TGTGCCAGCAGCTTGAGGGCTTCAAGGCGGGCTGAAGCTTTCTTT.

This chain links TRBV10-1 with TRBJ2-7; 9 bases align to TRBD2. This CDR3 comprises 15 residues. V lost 6 bases, J lost 5 bases, and 11 bases stayed unmatched. From germline, CDR1 is WNHNN and CDR2 SYGVQD (reference sequence). The CDR3 nucleotides read TGCGCCAGCAGCCACGAGCGGGAGGATTCGGACGAGCAGTACTTC. It translates to CASSHEREDSDEQYF.

This clonotype has ten or more counts. V and J are TRBV5-1 and TRBJ2-1, with 13 bases identical to TRBD2. The germline V gene has CDR1 SGHRS and CDR2 YFSETQ. The J segment lost 10 bases and the V segment lost 5 bases, leaving 9 bases of the junction unmatched. The CDR3 extends over 15 amino acids. CDR3 residues: CASSLGLAGVREQFF. In DNA form, the CDR3 reads TGCGCCAGCAGTTTAGGACTAGCGGGAGTGCGGGAGCAGTTCTTC.

A remark on this clonotype: The CDR3 carries no conserved terminal phenylalanine or tryptophan, so it likely arises from a read error. The chain employs TRBV12-3 or TRBV12-4 and TRBJ1-2, with a weak D call TRBD1 (6 bases). There are 14 residues in the CDR3. Trimming removed 6 bases at V and 8 bases at J, with 19 bases between. CDR3 DNA: TGTGCCAGCAGAGGCTTACGGGGGCTCGGGGGCTACACCTCC. Residues: CASRGLRGLGGYTS.

This clonotype was counted at least ten times. This chain connects TRBV20-1 to TRBJ1-1; 8 bases match TRBD1. Germline loops: CDR1 DFQATT, CDR2 SNEGSKA (reference sequence). The length of the CDR3 is 16 residues. Trimming at V came to 1 base and at J to 4 bases, leaving 11 bases not matched to a gene. The CDR3 DNA reads as TGCAGTGCTAGAGCCAAGGACAGGGCAGGGGGCACTGAAGCTTTCTTT. Its translation is CSARAKDRAGGTEAFF.